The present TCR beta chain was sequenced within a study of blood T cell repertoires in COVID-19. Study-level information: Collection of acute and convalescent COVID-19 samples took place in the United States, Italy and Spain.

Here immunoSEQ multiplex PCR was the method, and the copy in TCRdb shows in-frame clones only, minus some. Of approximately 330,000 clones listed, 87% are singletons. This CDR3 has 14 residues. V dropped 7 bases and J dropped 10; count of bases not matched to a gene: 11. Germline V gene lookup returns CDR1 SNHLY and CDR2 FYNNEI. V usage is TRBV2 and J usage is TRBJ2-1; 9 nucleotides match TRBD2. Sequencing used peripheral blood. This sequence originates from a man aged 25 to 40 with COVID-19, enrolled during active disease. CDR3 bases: TGTGCCAGCAAGGGCCTAGCGGGGCTAGAGGAGCAGTTCTTC. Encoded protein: CASKGLAGLEEQFF. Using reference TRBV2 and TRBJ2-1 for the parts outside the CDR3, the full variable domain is EPEVTQTPSHQVTQMGQEVILRCVPISNHLYFYWYRQILGQKVEFLVSFYNNEISEKSEIFDDQFSVERPDGSNFTLKIRSTKLEDSAMYFCASKGLAGLEEQFFGPGTRLTVL.